This T cell receptor (beta chain) comes out of a study of CD8 T cells in Susac syndrome. Roughly 0.45 to 1 ug RNA was reverse transcribed with random hexamers. TCRdb processed the immunoSEQ multiplex PCR reads anew with MiXCR; each CDR3 protein has one entry. Counted here are about 210,000 distinct CDR3 sequences, approximately 94% occurring once; the ten biggest clones make up about 0.1%. CD8+ and CD4+ T cells from blood underwent TCR beta sequencing, which was carried out in a high-throughput format. The ends were cut back, 0 bases at V and 0 bases at J, with 5 bases in the middle. The germline V gene encodes CDR1 LNHNV and CDR2 YYDKDF (reference sequence). CDR3 size: 14 residues.

The chain recombines TRBV15 with TRBJ1-1, with D unresolved. The sequence was obtained from a human donor in good health. Sequenced material: CD4+ T cells from PBMCs. The CDR3 protein is CATSRDHVNTEAFF. DNA of the CDR3: TGTGCCACCAGCAGAGATCATGTGAACACTGAAGCTTTCTTT.